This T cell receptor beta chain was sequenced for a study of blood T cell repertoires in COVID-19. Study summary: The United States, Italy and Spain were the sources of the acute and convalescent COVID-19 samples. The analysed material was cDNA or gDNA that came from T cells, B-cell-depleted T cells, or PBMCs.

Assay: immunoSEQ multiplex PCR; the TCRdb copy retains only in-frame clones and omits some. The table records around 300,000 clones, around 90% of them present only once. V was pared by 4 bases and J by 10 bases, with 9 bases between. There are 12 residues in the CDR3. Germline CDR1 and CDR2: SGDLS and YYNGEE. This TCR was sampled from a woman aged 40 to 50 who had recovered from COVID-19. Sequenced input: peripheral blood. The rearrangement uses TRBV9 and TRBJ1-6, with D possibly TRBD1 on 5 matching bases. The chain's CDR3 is CASSRGGSPLHF. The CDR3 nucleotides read TGTGCCAGCAGCCGGGGGGGATCACCCCTCCACTTT.